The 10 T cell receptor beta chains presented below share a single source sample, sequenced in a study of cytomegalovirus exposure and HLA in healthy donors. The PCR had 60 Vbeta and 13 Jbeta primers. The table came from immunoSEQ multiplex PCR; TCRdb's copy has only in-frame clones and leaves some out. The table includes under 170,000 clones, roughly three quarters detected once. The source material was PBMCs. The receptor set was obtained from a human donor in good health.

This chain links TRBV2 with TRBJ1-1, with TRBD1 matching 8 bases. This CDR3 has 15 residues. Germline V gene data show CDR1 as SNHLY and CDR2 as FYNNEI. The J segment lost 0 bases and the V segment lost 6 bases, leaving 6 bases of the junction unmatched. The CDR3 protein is CASRGQGTMNTEAFF. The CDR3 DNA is TGTGCCAGCAGAGGACAGGGAACAATGAACACTGAAGCTTTCTTT.

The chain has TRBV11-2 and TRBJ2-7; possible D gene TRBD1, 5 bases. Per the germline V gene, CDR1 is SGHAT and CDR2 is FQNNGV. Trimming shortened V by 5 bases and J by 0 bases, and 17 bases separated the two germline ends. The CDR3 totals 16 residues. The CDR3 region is CASSHKVQGFSYEQYF. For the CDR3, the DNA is TGTGCCAGCAGCCACAAAGTTCAGGGTTTCTCCTACGAGCAGTACTTC.

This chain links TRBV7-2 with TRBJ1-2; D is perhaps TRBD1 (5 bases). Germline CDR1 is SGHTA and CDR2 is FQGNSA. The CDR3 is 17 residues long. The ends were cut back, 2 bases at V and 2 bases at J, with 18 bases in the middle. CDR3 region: CASSLYRGSQSNYGYTF. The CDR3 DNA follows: TGTGCCAGCAGCTTATACCGGGGGTCGCAGAGCAACTATGGCTACACCTTC.

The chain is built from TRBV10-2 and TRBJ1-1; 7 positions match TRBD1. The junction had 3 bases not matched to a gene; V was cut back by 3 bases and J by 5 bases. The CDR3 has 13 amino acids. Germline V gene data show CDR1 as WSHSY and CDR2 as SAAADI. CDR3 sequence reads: CASSEGGQTEAFF. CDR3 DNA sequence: TGCGCCAGCAGTGAAGGGGGACAGACTGAAGCTTTCTTT.

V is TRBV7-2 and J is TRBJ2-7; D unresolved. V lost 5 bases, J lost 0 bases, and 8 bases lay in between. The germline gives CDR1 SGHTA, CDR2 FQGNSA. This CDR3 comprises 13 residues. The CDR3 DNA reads TGTGCCAGCAGCCAACAGAGCTCCTACGAGCAGTACTTC. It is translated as CASSQQSSYEQYF.

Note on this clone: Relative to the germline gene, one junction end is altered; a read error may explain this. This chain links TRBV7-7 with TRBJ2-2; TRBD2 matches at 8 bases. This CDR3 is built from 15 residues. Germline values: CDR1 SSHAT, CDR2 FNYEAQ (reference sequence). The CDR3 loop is CASSFGGRWAGELFF. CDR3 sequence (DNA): TGTGCTAGCAGCTTTGGCGGGAGGTGGGCCGGGGAGCTGTTTTTT.

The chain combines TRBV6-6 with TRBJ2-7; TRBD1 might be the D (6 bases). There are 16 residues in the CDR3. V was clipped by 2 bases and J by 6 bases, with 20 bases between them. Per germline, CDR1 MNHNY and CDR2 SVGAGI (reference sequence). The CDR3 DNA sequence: TGTGCCAGCAGTTACCCTACAGGGAGCTCCCCTACCGAGCAGTACTTC. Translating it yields CASSYPTGSSPTEQYF.

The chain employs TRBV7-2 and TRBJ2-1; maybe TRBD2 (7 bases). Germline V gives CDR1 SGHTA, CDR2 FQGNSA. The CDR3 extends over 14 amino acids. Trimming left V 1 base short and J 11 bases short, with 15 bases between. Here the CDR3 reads CASSLGGAGTKQFF. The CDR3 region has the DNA TGTGCCAGCAGCTTAGGGGGGGCTGGGACTAAGCAGTTCTTC.

The CDR3 sequence is CASSLVGEAIYEQYF. The CDR3 bases are TGTGCCAGCAGTTTAGTGGGGGAGGCAATCTACGAGCAGTACTTC. The J gene is TRBJ2-7, the V gene TRBV28; a possible D gene is TRBD2 (6 bases). Germline V CDR1 and CDR2: MDHEN, SYDVKM. V lost 2 bases and J 3 bases, leaving 14 bases between the germline ends. The CDR3 loop spans 15 amino acids.

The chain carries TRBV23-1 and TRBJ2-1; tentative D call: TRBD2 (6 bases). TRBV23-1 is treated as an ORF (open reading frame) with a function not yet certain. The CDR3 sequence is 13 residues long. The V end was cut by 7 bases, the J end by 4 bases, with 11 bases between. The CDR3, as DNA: TGCGCCAGCACCGTTGGGGGGTACAATGAGCAGTTCTTC. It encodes CASTVGGYNEQFF.